A single sample is the source of the 30 T cell receptor beta chains below, sequenced in a study of PD-L1 blockade in urothelial cancer. Produced via immunoSEQ multiplex PCR; TCRdb's table is partial and in-frame only. Of approximately 110,000 clones in the sample, approximately 85% were seen once. Specimen: PBMCs, collected around atezolizumab (anti-PD-L1) treatment. The receptors derive from a man aged 50-60 years with urothelial cancer.

This chain uses TRBV9 with TRBJ1-1; D is perhaps TRBD1 (5 bases). The germline gives CDR1 SGDLS, CDR2 YYNGEE. CDR3 size: 15 residues. Trimming left V 4 bases short and J 1 base short, with 14 bases between. CDR3 nucleotides: TGTGCCAGCAGCACACTCCCGGGGGAGAACACTGAAGCTTTCTTT. This gives the protein CASSTLPGENTEAFF. The full variable domain, its missing parts supplied by reference TRBV9 and TRBJ1-1, is DSGVTQTPKHLITATGQRVTLRCSPRSGDLSVYWYQQSLDQGLQFLIQYYNGEERAKGNILERFSAQQFPDLHSELNLSSLELGDSALYFCASSTLPGENTEAFFGQGTRLTVV.

This rearrangement joins TRBV30 to TRBJ2-7; D remains ambiguous. The CDR3 extends over 12 amino acids. V shed 3 bases and J shed 6 bases, with 12 bases lying between them. Germline CDR1 reads GTSNPN; CDR2 reads SVGIG (reference sequence). DNA for the CDR3: TGTGCCTGGAGAGCCCCCAGAGGCGAGCAGTACTTC. Protein product: CAWRAPRGEQYF.

The chain employs TRBV14 and TRBJ2-1; 7 nucleotides align to TRBD2. The germline CDR1 and CDR2 sequences are SGHDN and FVKESK. This CDR3 contains 16 residues. With 3 bases clipped from V and 1 base from J, the junction kept 6 bases outside the gene matches. The CDR3 region is CASSHNGEGSYNEQFF. As DNA, the CDR3 is TGTGCCAGCAGCCACAACGGGGAGGGATCCTACAATGAGCAGTTCTTC.

In this sample, this clone turned up a few times. The chain employs TRBV28 and TRBJ2-2; TRBD2 agrees at 10 bases. The CDR3 length is 17 residues. The ends lost 5 bases at V and 6 bases at J; junction bases unmatched: 12. Germline V gives CDR1 MDHEN, CDR2 SYDVKM. DNA for the CDR3: TGTGCCAGCAGTCCTGTTGGGGGTAGCGGGAGGCCCGGGGAGCTGTTTTTT. Translated, it gives CASSPVGGSGRPGELFF.

The chain has TRBV9 and TRBJ2-1, with D perhaps TRBD1 (6 bases). This CDR3 region has 15 residues. Trimming took off 0 bases at V and 2 bases at J, with 9 bases between the two ends. The germline gives CDR1 SGDLS, CDR2 YYNGEE. The CDR3 sequence: CASSVGNRAYNEQFF. The DNA for the CDR3 is TGTGCCAGCAGCGTAGGAAACAGGGCCTACAATGAGCAGTTCTTC.

The J gene is TRBJ2-3, the V gene TRBV9; TRBD2 matches 8 bases. CDR3 length equals 17 residues. V lost 4 bases, J lost 4 bases, and 14 bases stayed unmatched. Germline V gives CDR1 SGDLS, CDR2 YYNGEE. The chain's CDR3 is CASSSRLTGGVADTQYF. CDR3 coding DNA: TGTGCCAGCAGCTCCCGACTCACGGGAGGGGTCGCAGATACGCAGTATTTT.

The chain has TRBV2 and TRBJ2-3; 7 bases align to TRBD1. Germline loops: CDR1 SNHLY, CDR2 FYNNEI. With V trimmed by 3 bases and J by 2 bases, 2 bases remained unmatched. CDR3 size: 14 residues. Here the CDR3 DNA reads TGTGCCAGCAGTGAGGGACAGAACACAGATACGCAGTATTTT. Its translation: CASSEGQNTDTQYF.

The V and J genes are TRBV27 and TRBJ2-2; TRBD2 matches at 14 bases. The germline V gene has CDR1 MNHEY and CDR2 SMNVEV (reference sequence). The ends lost 5 bases at V and 4 bases at J; junction bases unmatched: 9. This CDR3 has 18 amino acids. DNA for the CDR3: TGTGCCAGCAGTAGGACTAGCGGGAGGCCCGGGGGCACCGGGGAGCTGTTTTTT. Encoded protein: CASSRTSGRPGGTGELFF.

This clone showed up just once. The chain joins TRBV10-2 to TRBJ2-2; possible D gene TRBD2, 5 bases. Germline CDR1 WSHSY, CDR2 SAAADI. This CDR3 comprises 14 residues. V lost 7 bases and J lost 4, with 13 bases in between. DNA for the CDR3: TGCGCCAGCACCGAGGGATCGGGCACCGGGGAGCTGTTTTTT. Translated, it gives CASTEGSGTGELFF.

V usage is TRBV5-1 and J usage is TRBJ2-5; 7 bases are shared with TRBD2. J was trimmed by 2 bases and V by 3 bases; bases with no gene match: 7. CDR3 length: 15 residues. Looked up from germline, CDR1 is SGHRS and CDR2 is YFSETQ. Here the CDR3 DNA reads TGCGCCAGCAGCTGGGGCACTAGCGCGCAAGAGACCCAGTACTTC. As protein: CASSWGTSAQETQYF.

In this sample, this clone turned up a few times. CDR3: CASSSDGDQPQHF. The DNA for the CDR3 is TGTGCCAGCAGCTCTGACGGAGATCAGCCCCAGCATTTT. The gene calls are TRBV28 and TRBJ1-5; D is undetermined. The CDR3 extends over 13 amino acids. Deletions cut 6 bases from V and 5 bases from J, with 11 bases between. The germline gives CDR1 MDHEN, CDR2 SYDVKM.

The chain joins TRBV30 to TRBJ2-1, with TRBD2 identical over 14 bases. The CDR3 sequence is 15 residues long. CDR1 is GTSNPN and CDR2 is SVGIG in the germline V gene (reference sequence). V lost 2 bases to trimming and J lost 9 bases; unmatched junction nucleotides: 6. The DNA for the CDR3 is TGTGCCTGGAGTCAGGGACTAGCGGGAGATACTGAGCAGTTCTTC. Its protein product is CAWSQGLAGDTEQFF. The full variable domain, rest sourced from reference TRBV30 and TRBJ2-1, is SQTIHQWPATLVQPVGSPLSLECTVEGTSNPNLYWYRQAAGRGLQLLFYSVGIGQISSEVPQNLSASRPQDRQFILSSKKLLLSDSGFYLCAWSQGLAGDTEQFFGPGTRLTVL.

This clone came up once. The chain employs TRBV2 and TRBJ1-5; 9 nucleotides align to TRBD1. The CDR3 extends over 16 amino acids. Germline trimming cut 6 bases from V and 6 bases from J; bases unmatched to any gene: 12. CDR1 SNHLY and CDR2 FYNNEI come from the germline V gene. CDR3 protein: CASRTGGDRAGQPQHF. The CDR3 DNA reads as TGTGCCAGCAGGACGGGAGGGGACAGGGCGGGTCAGCCCCAGCATTTT.

The rearrangement links TRBV4-1 to TRBJ2-6; perhaps TRBD2 as D (5 bases). This CDR3 spans 13 amino acids. Germline V gene data show CDR1 as MGHRA and CDR2 as YSYEKL. Trimming cost V 0 bases and J 10 bases, with 7 bases left between them. The CDR3 region is CASSQDGKNVLTF. The CDR3, as DNA: TGCGCCAGCAGCCAAGACGGGAAGAACGTCCTGACTTTC.

As concerns this clone: A read error may account for a junction end that differs from germline. The chain has TRBV7-8 and TRBJ2-7; TRBD2 matches at 11 bases. CDR1 SGHVS and CDR2 FQNEAQ come from the germline V gene. CDR3 length equals 13 residues. CDR3: CASSHQGLAEGGF. The CDR3 coding sequence is TGTGCCAGCAGCCACCAGGGACTAGCGGAGGGGGGCTTC.

The J gene is TRBJ2-5, the V gene TRBV11-2, with 11 bases aligning to TRBD2. Per the germline V gene, CDR1 is SGHAT and CDR2 is FQNNGV. The CDR3 is 14 residues long. V lost 5 bases, J lost 5 bases, and 4 bases stayed unmatched. CDR3 sequence: CASSVTSGSETQYF. The DNA for the CDR3 is TGTGCCAGCAGCGTAACTAGCGGGAGCGAGACCCAGTACTTC.

The rearrangement joins TRBV28 to TRBJ2-7; tentative D call: TRBD1 (6 bases). Germline V gene lookup returns CDR1 MDHEN and CDR2 SYDVKM. The CDR3 consists of 14 residues. Between the trimmed V and J ends, which lost 1 base and 2 bases, there was a span of 9 bases. The CDR3 DNA reads as TGTGCCAGCAGTTTATTGTACAGGGCCTACGAGCAGTACTTC. It is translated as CASSLLYRAYEQYF.

This clone was counted between two and nine times. The chain links TRBV18 to TRBJ2-7, with 16 bases that match TRBD2. The length of the CDR3 is 17 residues. The trim removed 1 base at V and 6 bases at J, leaving 6 bases unmatched. Germline V gene lookup returns CDR1 KGHSH and CDR2 LQKENI. The CDR3 is CASSPLGLAGGPSEQYF. Written as DNA, the CDR3 is TGTGCCAGCTCACCACTGGGACTAGCGGGAGGGCCAAGCGAGCAGTACTTC.

The V and J genes are TRBV19 and TRBJ1-2; no definite D call. The CDR3 runs to 12 residues. V lost 8 bases, J lost 0 bases, and 7 bases lay in between. Germline CDR1 LNHDA, CDR2 SQIVND (reference sequence). CDR3 DNA: TGTGCCAGTTGGAGAGCTAACTATGGCTACACCTTC. It codes for CASWRANYGYTF.

The rearrangement links TRBV6-1 to TRBJ2-7; 9 bases match TRBD1. CDR1 MNHNS and CDR2 SASEGT come from the germline V gene. This CDR3 contains 13 residues. Trimming took 5 bases from V and 6 from J; bases not matched to a gene: 5. Here the CDR3 reads CASSRTGAGEQYF. CDR3 sequence (DNA): TGTGCCAGCAGTCGGACAGGGGCAGGCGAGCAGTACTTC.

The chain combines TRBV30 with TRBJ1-4; D gene unclear. Germline values: CDR1 GTSNPN, CDR2 SVGIG (reference sequence). The CDR3 contains 14 residues. V was trimmed by 0 bases and J by 4 bases, leaving 9 bases between them. CDR3 DNA sequence: TGTGCCTGGAGTGTTCTCAGTAATAATGAAAAACTGTTTTTT. This sequence encodes CAWSVLSNNEKLFF.

This chain uses TRBV5-1 with TRBJ1-1, with D tentatively TRBD1 (5 bases). The CDR3 has 13 amino acids. The germline gives CDR1 SGHRS, CDR2 YFSETQ. V shed 4 bases and J shed 1 base, with 8 bases lying between them. Written as DNA, the CDR3 is TGCGCCAGCAGCGCCGACAGGAACACTGAAGCTTTCTTT. This gives the protein CASSADRNTEAFF.

CDR3 coding DNA: TGTGCCAGTAGCGCCGGCCCAGGAAATTCACCCCTCCACTTT. Amino acid sequence: CASSAGPGNSPLHF. The gene calls are TRBV19 and TRBJ1-6; D is unresolved. V was clipped by 6 bases and J by 7 bases, with 13 bases between them. The germline V gene encodes CDR1 LNHDA and CDR2 SQIVND (reference sequence). This CDR3 is built from 14 residues.

V is TRBV5-1 and J is TRBJ2-2; D gene ambiguous. Germline CDR1 SGHRS, CDR2 YFSETQ. Between the trimmed V and J ends, which lost 5 bases and 5 bases, there was a span of 10 bases. The CDR3 loop spans 13 amino acids. The CDR3 bases are TGCGCCAGCAGGGTTACAGAGACCGGGGAGCTGTTTTTT. Translated, it gives CASRVTETGELFF.

This chain uses TRBV5-1 with TRBJ1-2; TRBD1 matches 9 bases. V lost 4 bases to trimming and J lost 5 bases; unmatched junction nucleotides: 6. CDR3 length equals 14 residues. The V gene's germline CDR1 is SGHRS and CDR2 YFSETQ. DNA of the CDR3: TGCGCCAGCAGCCCGGGACAGGGCTGGTATGGCTACACCTTC. Amino acid sequence: CASSPGQGWYGYTF.

The DNA for the CDR3 is TGTGCCAGCAGAAAAACCGGGACAGGGGACTATGGCTACACCTTC. Its translation: CASRKTGTGDYGYTF. The genes are TRBV27 and TRBJ1-2, with TRBD1 matching 10 bases. CDR1 MNHEY and CDR2 SMNVEV come from the germline V gene (reference sequence). This CDR3 region has 15 residues. The J segment lost 3 bases and the V segment lost 6 bases, leaving 7 bases of the junction unmatched.

This chain uses TRBV2 with TRBJ2-4, with TRBD1 matching over 9 bases. There are 16 residues in the CDR3. J was trimmed by 2 bases and V by 6 bases; bases with no gene match: 8. The V gene's germline CDR1 is SNHLY and CDR2 FYNNEI. CDR3 residues: CASSADRGGTKNIQYF. The CDR3 DNA reads TGTGCCAGCAGCGCGGACAGGGGAGGTACCAAAAACATTCAGTACTTC.

There are a few counts of this clone. This sequence joins TRBV28 and TRBJ2-7, with D tentatively TRBD1 (5 bases). The CDR3 length is 12 residues. Per the germline V gene, CDR1 is MDHEN and CDR2 is SYDVKM. V lost 2 bases and J lost 4, with 6 bases in between. The CDR3 loop reads CASSLRGYEQYF. The DNA for the CDR3 is TGTGCCAGCAGTTTAAGGGGTTACGAGCAGTACTTC.

The V gene is TRBV30, the J gene TRBJ2-7; TRBD1 is a possible D gene (5 bases). This CDR3 region has 12 residues. Germline CDR1 reads GTSNPN; CDR2 reads SVGIG (reference sequence). V was trimmed by 4 bases and J by 2 bases, leaving 9 bases between them. CDR3 sequence reads: CAWNSGTYEQYF. The CDR3 coding sequence is TGTGCCTGGAACTCAGGGACCTACGAGCAGTACTTC. Variable domain in full (rest from reference TRBV30 and TRBJ2-7): SQTIHQWPATLVQPVGSPLSLECTVEGTSNPNLYWYRQAAGRGLQLLFYSVGIGQISSEVPQNLSASRPQDRQFILSSKKLLLSDSGFYLCAWNSGTYEQYFGPGTRLTVT.

The chain is built from TRBV27 and TRBJ1-1; D unclear. V lost 2 bases, J lost 0 bases, and 7 bases lay in between. The germline V gene has CDR1 MNHEY and CDR2 SMNVEV (reference sequence). The CDR3 has 14 residues. The CDR3 loop reads CASSLRSMNTEAFF. CDR3 bases: TGTGCCAGCAGTTTACGCAGTATGAACACTGAAGCTTTCTTT.